This passage covers 27 T cell receptor beta chains from one sample sequenced in a study of T cells in Graves' hyperthyroidism and ophthalmopathy. TCR beta CDR3 sequences were amplified from RNA transcripts. The TCR CDR3 was amplified in a first-round RT-PCR using the HTBI primer set. Using its own MiXCR run on the multiplex PCR reads, TCRdb lists one record per CDR3 protein. The sample contains hundreds of thousands of distinct CDR3 sequences, approximately 15% of which appear only once. The sequencing input was blood. These receptors were collected from a woman aged 25 to 39 with Graves' hyperthyroidism.

This clonotype was counted only a few times. V usage is TRBV20-1 and J usage is TRBJ1-5, with 7 bases identical to TRBD1. Unmatched junction bases numbered 10, after V lost 7 bases and J lost 4 bases. Germline values: CDR1 DFQATT, CDR2 SNEGSKA (reference sequence). The CDR3 contains 14 residues. CDR3 residues: CSGEDRSRNQPQHF. The DNA of the CDR3 is TGCAGTGGCGAGGACAGGAGTAGAAATCAGCCCCAGCATTTT.

The gene calls are TRBV11-2 and TRBJ1-5; D is ambiguous. This CDR3 comprises 13 residues. V was cut by 8 bases and J by 1 base, with 9 bases left in between. Germline V gene lookup returns CDR1 SGHAT and CDR2 FQNNGV. The CDR3 DNA follows: TGTGCCAGCGGGGTGAACAGCAATCAGCCCCAGCATTTT. It encodes CASGVNSNQPQHF.

The sample holds many counts of this clonotype. The CDR3 loop reads CASSGAIGPYNEQFF. DNA of the CDR3: TGTGCCAGCAGTGGCGCTATCGGGCCCTACAATGAGCAGTTCTTC. J is TRBJ2-1 and V is TRBV2; D not resolved. Looked up from germline, CDR1 is SNHLY and CDR2 is FYNNEI. The V and J ends lost 4 bases and 2 bases respectively, with 12 bases between them. CDR3 length equals 15 residues.

The rearrangement uses TRBV18 and TRBJ2-1, with D possibly called TRBD1 or TRBD2 (5 bases each). From germline, CDR1 is KGHSH and CDR2 LQKENI. The CDR3 is 14 residues long. The V gene lost 10 bases and the J gene lost 10 bases, with 23 bases spanning the gap. DNA of the CDR3: TGTGCCACCAACAGCGTGGGGGACGCACGGGAGCAGTTCTTC. This sequence encodes CATNSVGDAREQFF.

This chain uses TRBV12-3 or TRBV12-4 with TRBJ1-5; TRBD1 might be the D (6 bases). This CDR3 is built from 15 residues. Trimming took 0 bases from V and 3 from J, leaving 9 bases between them. The CDR3 sequence is CASSLASGANQPQHF. CDR3 DNA sequence: TGTGCCAGCAGTTTAGCATCGGGGGCCAATCAGCCCCAGCATTTT.

In regard to this clonotype: This could be a read error, since a much larger clone is one nucleotide away. This rearrangement joins TRBV25-1 to TRBJ2-1; 10 nucleotides agree with TRBD2. From germline, CDR1 is MGHDK and CDR2 SYGVNS. The CDR3 runs to 17 residues. The V gene end was trimmed by 3 bases and the J gene end by 2 bases; junction bases not matched to a gene: 7. CDR3 nucleotides: TGTGCCAGCAGTGACTCTAGCGGGAGCGATGCCTACAATGAGCAGTTCTTC. This gives the protein CASSDSSGSDAYNEQFF.

This clonotype was seen ten or more times. The gene calls are TRBV20-1 and TRBJ1-3; D is uncertain. V lost 0 bases, J lost 0 bases, and 12 bases lay in between. CDR1 DFQATT and CDR2 SNEGSKA come from the germline V gene (reference sequence). The CDR3 contains 16 residues. CDR3 sequence reads: CSARDLRPHSGNTIYF. The DNA of the CDR3 is TGCAGTGCTAGAGATCTAAGGCCCCACTCTGGAAACACCATATATTTT.

This clonotype was recorded at least ten times. The chain links TRBV7-9 to TRBJ1-2, with 8 bases matching TRBD1. The length of the CDR3 is 15 residues. With 5 bases clipped from V and 7 bases from J, the junction kept 12 bases outside the gene matches. Germline CDR1 reads SEHNR; CDR2 reads FQNEAQ (reference sequence). CDR3 region: CASSKSRGRLGGYTF. The CDR3 region has the DNA TGTGCCAGCAGCAAGAGCAGGGGGCGCCTGGGTGGCTACACCTTC.

This clonotype was seen ten or more times. The rearrangement uses TRBV28 and TRBJ2-7; 10 bases align to TRBD1. Germline CDR1 reads MDHEN; CDR2 reads SYDVKM. The CDR3 length is 15 residues. The V segment lost 5 bases and the J segment 1 base; nucleotides outside the gene matches: 5. Here the CDR3 DNA reads TGTGCCAGCAGTCTCTGGACAGGGGGGTCCTACGAGCAGTACTTC. This translates into CASSLWTGGSYEQYF. Looking up the rest from reference TRBV28 and TRBJ2-7 gives the full variable domain: DVKVTQSSRYLVKRTGEKVFLECVQDMDHENMFWYRQDPGLGLRLIYFSYDVKMKEKGDIPEGYSVSREKKERFSLILESASTNQTSMYLCASSLWTGGSYEQYFGPGTRLTVT.

This clonotype occurred a few times. The chain employs TRBV7-9 and TRBJ2-7, with D uncertain. CDR1 is SEHNR, CDR2 FQNEAQ, per germline (reference sequence). The CDR3 covers 13 residues. Trimming removed 6 bases at V and 3 bases at J, with 12 bases between. CDR3 protein: CASRKDPVYEQYF. DNA for the CDR3: TGTGCCAGCAGAAAAGACCCAGTCTACGAGCAGTACTTC.

A note on this clonotype: A junction boundary mismatches the germline segment, possibly from a read error. CDR3 nucleotide sequence: TGTGCCAGCAGTTCGCTTAGCGGGAGGCCTAACAATGAGGAGTTCTTC. This translates into CASSSLSGRPNNEEFF. V and J are TRBV5-6 and TRBJ2-1; 10 bases map to TRBD2. CDR1 is SGHDT, CDR2 YYEEEE, per germline. CDR3 size: 16 residues. Variable domain in full (rest from reference TRBV5-6 and TRBJ2-1): DAGVTQSPTHLIKTRGQQVTLRCSPKSGHDTVSWYQQALGQGPQFIFQYYEEEERQRGNFPDRFSGHQFPNYSSELNVNALLLGDSALYLCASSSLSGRPNNEEFFGPGTRLTVL.

This clonotype was counted ten times or more. This chain links TRBV28 with TRBJ1-5, with a weak D call TRBD1 (6 bases). The germline gives CDR1 MDHEN, CDR2 SYDVKM. The V end was cut by 3 bases, the J end by 4 bases, with 13 bases between. There are 15 residues in the CDR3. CDR3 bases: TGTGCCAGCAGTTTCGTTCGGGGGCCGAATCAGCCCCAGCATTTT. This translates into CASSFVRGPNQPQHF.

This rearrangement joins TRBV7-9 to TRBJ1-4; the D is unclear. Trimming took off 3 bases at V and 8 bases at J, with 16 bases between the two ends. Germline CDR1 and CDR2: SEHNR and FQNEAQ (reference sequence). The length of the CDR3 is 15 residues. The chain's CDR3 is CASSFVLGLEEKLFF. The CDR3, as DNA: TGTGCCAGCAGCTTCGTTCTCGGGCTCGAAGAAAAACTGTTTTTT.

Points on this clonotype: Sequence at one end of the junction differs from germline and may be a read error. The rearrangement joins TRBV15 to TRBJ2-7, with D unclear. Per the germline V gene, CDR1 is LNHNV and CDR2 is YYDKDF (reference sequence). This CDR3 contains 14 residues. DNA of the CDR3: TGTGCCACCAGCAGAGATAAGACCTCCCACGAGCAGTACTTC. This codes for CATSRDKTSHEQYF.

Ten or more counts support this clonotype. The chain uses TRBV27 and TRBJ1-1; no definite D call. The CDR3 covers 13 residues. Germline V gene lookup returns CDR1 MNHEY and CDR2 SMNVEV (reference sequence). The V end was cut by 4 bases, the J end by 1 base, with 7 bases between. The CDR3: CASSWLANTEAFF. As DNA, the CDR3 is TGTGCCAGCAGTTGGTTGGCGAACACTGAAGCTTTCTTT.

Regarding this clonotype: A much more abundant neighbour one base away suggests this may be a read error. The chain couples TRBV28 to TRBJ2-3; a weak D match, TRBD1 (6 bases). Germline V gene data show CDR1 as MDHEN and CDR2 as SYDVKM. V lost 6 bases to trimming and J lost 3 bases, with 13 bases between them. The CDR3 has 14 residues. The CDR3 sequence: CASSSQGLTDTQYF. The CDR3 DNA sequence: TGTGCCAGCAGCTCCCAGGGGTTAACAGATACGCAGTATTTT.

This clonotype was seen repeatedly, ten times or more. The CDR3 here is CSARRDLEKAEAFF. The CDR3 coding sequence is TGCAGTGCTAGACGCGACCTGGAGAAGGCTGAAGCTTTCTTT. The rearrangement links TRBV20-1 to TRBJ1-1; D call uncertain. Deletions cut 2 bases from V and 6 bases from J, with 16 bases between. The CDR3 spans 14 residues. CDR1 and CDR2 (germline): DFQATT, SNEGSKA (reference sequence).

At least ten counts were recorded for this clonotype. The CDR3 DNA sequence: TGTGCCAGCAGCTTAGGGGGTTACAATCAGCCCCAGCATTTT. Amino acid sequence: CASSLGGYNQPQHF. This chain links TRBV13 with TRBJ1-5; D ambiguous. Germline V gene sequence: CDR1 PRHDT, CDR2 FYEKMQ (reference sequence). The length of the CDR3 is 14 residues. Trimming took off 0 bases at V and 3 bases at J, with 6 bases between the two ends.

In its sample, this clonotype was seen many times. J is TRBJ2-2 and V is TRBV12-3 or TRBV12-4; D is uncertain. The germline V and J ends were trimmed by 5 bases and 5 bases, with 9 bases remaining between them. The CDR3 sequence is 13 residues long. The CDR3 protein is CASSPGSTGELFF. As DNA, the CDR3 is TGTGCCAGCAGTCCCGGGTCGACCGGGGAGCTGTTTTTT.

This clonotype has only a few counts. V is TRBV30 and J is TRBJ2-1; TRBD1 might be the D (6 bases). In germline, CDR1 is GTSNPN, CDR2 SVGIG (reference sequence). This CDR3 has 14 amino acids. The ends were cut back, 2 bases at V and 6 bases at J, with 14 bases in the middle. The CDR3 coding sequence is TGTGCCTGGAGTCAACAGGGTGGTCTCAATGAGCAGTTCTTC. Translation: CAWSQQGGLNEQFF.

The chain combines TRBV4-3 with TRBJ2-1; TRBD2 agrees at 10 bases. This CDR3 is 16 amino acids long. Germline V gives CDR1 LGHNA, CDR2 YSLEER. With V trimmed by 3 bases and J by 6 bases, 8 bases remained unmatched. CDR3 DNA sequence: TGCGCCAGCAGCCACCTCGGACTAGCGGCTTCCAATGAGCAGTTCTTC. As protein: CASSHLGLAASNEQFF.

The sample holds many counts of this clonotype. The V and J genes are TRBV28 and TRBJ1-1, with a weak D call TRBD1 (5 bases). This CDR3 comprises 15 residues. Between the trimmed V and J ends, which lost 5 bases and 1 base, there was a span of 14 bases. Germline loops: CDR1 MDHEN, CDR2 SYDVKM. In DNA, the CDR3 is TGTGCCAGCAGTCCGGCGCAGGGCCAGAACACTGAAGCTTTCTTT. Translating it yields CASSPAQGQNTEAFF.

This clonotype was seen repeatedly, ten times or more. CDR3 sequence (DNA): TGTGCCAGCACCGACGGTCCCCCCTACAATGAGCAGTTCTTC. Its protein product is CASTDGPPYNEQFF. V is TRBV6-2 or TRBV6-3 and J is TRBJ2-1, with D hard to call. V was cut by 7 bases and J by 2 bases, with 12 bases left in between. The V gene's germline CDR1 is MNHEY and CDR2 SVGEGT. This CDR3 has 14 amino acids.

The J gene is TRBJ2-1, the V gene TRBV12-5; TRBD1 matches 9 bases. Germline V gene sequence: CDR1 LGHNT, CDR2 FRNRAP. V shed 4 bases, J shed 9 bases, and the junction held 4 bases outside the gene matches. The CDR3 totals 13 residues. Here the CDR3 reads CASGSDRGSEQFF. CDR3 nucleotides: TGTGCTAGTGGTTCGGACAGGGGTAGTGAGCAGTTCTTC.

This clonotype has a count of ten or more. The chain combines TRBV20-1 with TRBJ2-5; D gene uncertain. Germline CDR1 is DFQATT and CDR2 is SNEGSKA (reference sequence). This CDR3 has 13 residues. With 3 bases removed from V and 2 bases from J, the gap between germline ends came to 10 bases. The CDR3 region is CSARLAGQETQYF. DNA for the CDR3: TGCAGTGCTAGGTTGGCAGGACAAGAGACCCAGTACTTC.

This clonotype came up a few times. The V gene is TRBV5-1, the J gene TRBJ1-1; 9 bases match TRBD1. Germline V gives CDR1 SGHRS, CDR2 YFSETQ. CDR3 length: 14 residues. V dropped 3 bases and J dropped 1; count of bases not matched to a gene: 1. CDR3 loop: CASSWGQGNTEAFF. CDR3 DNA: TGCGCCAGCAGCTGGGGACAGGGGAACACTGAAGCTTTCTTT.

The V gene is TRBV27, the J gene TRBJ2-2; TRBD1 agrees at 8 bases. The germline V gene encodes CDR1 MNHEY and CDR2 SMNVEV (reference sequence). CDR3 length equals 15 residues. After removal of 5 bases from V and 1 base from J, the junction contained 3 bases not matched to a gene. The CDR3 protein is CASSAGQGNTGELFF. CDR3 nucleotides: TGTGCCAGCAGTGCCGGACAGGGGAACACCGGGGAGCTGTTTTTT.